These 19 T cell receptor beta chains were all obtained from the same sample, sequenced in a study of T cell repertoires in cytomegalovirus infection. TCRdb reprocessed the reads with MiXCR, giving one entry per CDR3 protein. The table includes nearly 550,000 distinct CDR3 sequences, 15% to 20% detected once. Specimen: CD8+ T cells from PBMCs. These receptors all come from a human donor in good health (CMV status not recorded). Some clones in this sample may be carry-over from other donors' samples.

This clonotype has ten or more counts. The rearrangement uses TRBV10-3 and TRBJ2-2; 10 nucleotides align to TRBD1. The V gene's germline CDR1 is ENHRY and CDR2 SYGVKD. Unmatched junction bases numbered 5, after V lost 7 bases and J lost 0 bases. The CDR3 consists of 16 residues. The DNA for the CDR3 is TGTGCCATCACTGGGACAGGGGACGCGAACACCGGGGAGCTGTTTTTT. It is translated as CAITGTGDANTGELFF.

This clonotype was observed many times. The genes are TRBV12-3 or TRBV12-4 and TRBJ2-6, with D unclear. V lost 3 bases, J lost 0 bases, and 9 bases lay in between. The CDR3 extends over 16 amino acids. The CDR3 DNA reads TGTGCCAGCAGTTTTCTCCGGTTCTCTGGGGCCAACGTCCTGACTTTC. Protein sequence: CASSFLRFSGANVLTF.

This clonotype was seen repeatedly, ten times or more. The chain uses TRBV12-3 or TRBV12-4 and TRBJ1-5; the match to TRBD1 covers 11 bases. Germline trimming cut 5 bases from V and 4 bases from J; bases unmatched to any gene: 1. The CDR3 spans 14 residues. The CDR3 sequence: CASSRDRGNQPQHF. CDR3 nucleotides: TGTGCCAGCAGTAGGGACAGGGGGAATCAGCCCCAGCATTTT.

This clonotype came up many times. The chain is built from TRBV2 and TRBJ2-3; 10 bases fit TRBD2. Germline V CDR1 and CDR2: SNHLY, FYNNEI. J was trimmed by 6 bases and V by 4 bases; bases with no gene match: 13. The CDR3 is 17 residues long. CDR3 region: CASSGTRRLAGVDTQYF. In nucleotides, the CDR3 is TGTGCCAGCAGTGGAACCCGACGGCTAGCGGGAGTTGATACGCAGTATTTT.

This clonotype was picked up a small number of times. The rearrangement links TRBV7-7 to TRBJ2-2, with D perhaps being TRBD1 or TRBD2 (5 bases each). CDR3 length: 15 residues. Germline CDR1 SSHAT, CDR2 FNYEAQ (reference sequence). V was trimmed by 7 bases and J by 1 base, leaving 13 bases between them. For the CDR3, the DNA is TGTGCCAGCACCCAAGGGACCATGAACACCGGGGAGCTGTTTTTT. Translated: CASTQGTMNTGELFF.

The chain recombines TRBV20-1 with TRBJ2-2, with 12 bases aligning to TRBD2. The CDR3 sequence is 18 residues long. Germline loops: CDR1 DFQATT, CDR2 SNEGSKA (reference sequence). V lost 0 bases and J lost 2; bases outside the gene matches: 7. Here the CDR3 reads CSARDTIGLAGNTGELFF. The CDR3, as DNA: TGCAGTGCTAGAGACACTATTGGACTAGCGGGAAACACCGGGGAGCTGTTTTTT.

This clonotype was detected ten times or more. This chain connects TRBV28 to TRBJ2-6; perhaps TRBD1 as D (6 bases). The CDR3 is 14 amino acids. Germline V CDR1 and CDR2: MDHEN, SYDVKM. The V end was cut by 5 bases, the J end by 4 bases, with 9 bases between. CDR3 amino acids: CASSGTLGANVLTF. The CDR3, as DNA: TGTGCCAGCAGTGGGACACTGGGGGCCAACGTCCTGACTTTC.

Here the CDR3 DNA reads TGCGCCAGCAGCCAAGGGGCAGGGTATAGCAATCAGCCCCAGCATTTT. Translation gives CASSQGAGYSNQPQHF. The chain combines TRBV4-1 with TRBJ1-5; D is possibly TRBD1 (5 bases). The V and J ends lost 1 base and 0 bases respectively, with 10 bases between them. This CDR3 has 16 residues. CDR1 is MGHRA and CDR2 is YSYEKL in the germline V gene.

Only a few counts were recorded for this clonotype. J is TRBJ1-4 and V is TRBV6-6; D is unresolved. The CDR3 is 12 amino acids. Germline V gene data show CDR1 as MNHNY and CDR2 as SVGAGI (reference sequence). Trimming removed 4 bases at V and 8 bases at J, with 8 bases between. In nucleotides, the CDR3 is TGTGCCAGCAGTTCCGATAAGGAAAAACTGTTTTTT. Translating gives CASSSDKEKLFF.

This rearrangement joins TRBV5-5 to TRBJ2-3; 14 positions match TRBD2. The CDR3 extends over 16 amino acids. Germline CDR1 is SGHKS and CDR2 is YYEKEE (reference sequence). The junction had 6 bases not matched to a gene; V was cut back by 4 bases and J by 5 bases. CDR3 nucleotide sequence: TGTGCCAGCAGCCGCCGACTAGCGGGAGGGGAAGATACGCAGTATTTT. It yields the protein CASSRRLAGGEDTQYF.

A word on this clonotype: Since a much larger clone is just one base distant, this may be a read error. The chain couples TRBV5-6 to TRBJ1-1; D not resolved. V was cut by 6 bases and J by 0 bases, with 15 bases left in between. The V gene's germline CDR1 is SGHDT and CDR2 YYEEEE. CDR3 length: 15 amino acids. The DNA of the CDR3 is TGTGCCAGCACCCCTATGGTTGCCATGAACACTGAAGCTTTCTTT. The encoded protein is CASTPMVAMNTEAFF.

This clonotype was counted ten times or more. The chain uses TRBV7-9 and TRBJ1-4; tentative D call: TRBD1 (6 bases). Germline-derived CDR1 and CDR2 are SEHNR and FQNEAQ (reference sequence). Trimming took 1 base from V and 7 from J, leaving 10 bases between them. The CDR3 has 14 residues. The CDR3 nucleotides are TGTGCCAGCAGCTTAGAGGGGGTTGGTGAAAAACTGTTTTTT. This encodes CASSLEGVGEKLFF.

J is TRBJ2-1 and V is TRBV5-3; TRBD2 aligns across 7 bases. TRBV5-3 is an open reading frame, and its role is uncertain. The CDR3 is made up of 16 amino acids. Trimming cost V 8 bases and J 4 bases; bases outside gene matches: 15. CDR3 nucleotides: TGTGCCAGCAGCAGCCGGGAGGCCGAGGGATACAATGAGCAGTTCTTC. As protein: CASSSREAEGYNEQFF.

The table lists this clonotype with a few counts. The junction departs from the called germline gene at one end, perhaps through a read error. This rearrangement joins TRBV4-2 to TRBJ1-1, with D hard to call. Germline values: CDR1 LGHNA, CDR2 YNFKEQ. This CDR3 has 15 amino acids. The chain's CDR3 is CASSQGKLMNTEAFF. The DNA for the CDR3 is TGTGCCAGCAGTCAAGGTAAACTAATGAACACTGAAGCTTTCTTT.

This clonotype was seen repeatedly, ten times or more. This sequence joins TRBV27 and TRBJ1-2; D is undetermined. The germline V and J ends were trimmed by 6 bases and 1 base, with 21 bases remaining between them. Germline CDR1 MNHEY, CDR2 SMNVEV (reference sequence). This CDR3 contains 17 residues. CDR3: CASSPGPWDSVNYGYTF. In DNA form, the CDR3 reads TGTGCCAGCAGCCCAGGACCCTGGGATAGCGTTAACTATGGCTACACCTTC.

This clonotype was observed a handful of times. The J gene is TRBJ2-3, the V gene TRBV4-1; D is perhaps TRBD2 (5 bases). CDR3 length: 15 amino acids. V lost 0 bases, J lost 0 bases, and 7 bases lay in between. Germline V gives CDR1 MGHRA, CDR2 YSYEKL. CDR3 nucleotides: TGCGCCAGCAGCCAAGAGCCGGGGAGCACAGATACGCAGTATTTT. This encodes CASSQEPGSTDTQYF.

This clonotype was detected only a few times. The chain combines TRBV28 with TRBJ2-1; D not certain. From germline, CDR1 is MDHEN and CDR2 SYDVKM. V was trimmed by 3 bases and J by 7 bases, leaving 13 bases between them. The CDR3 extends over 14 amino acids. This chain's CDR3 is CASSLGGSHNEQFF. The CDR3, as DNA: TGTGCCAGCAGTTTGGGCGGCAGCCATAATGAGCAGTTCTTC.

At least ten counts were recorded for this clonotype. The chain couples TRBV6-1 to TRBJ2-1; 7 bases map to TRBD2. This CDR3 is built from 16 residues. Germline CDR1 is MNHNS and CDR2 is SASEGT. With 3 bases clipped from V and 5 bases from J, the junction kept 10 bases outside the gene matches. In nucleotides, the CDR3 is TGTGCCAGCAGTGATACTAATAGCGGGTGGGACAATGAGCAGTTCTTC. It translates to CASSDTNSGWDNEQFF.

This clonotype came up many times. This chain joins TRBV7-9 and TRBJ2-7; 9 bases map to TRBD1. The junction had 7 bases not matched to a gene; V was cut back by 5 bases and J by 2 bases. CDR1 is SEHNR, CDR2 FQNEAQ, per germline (reference sequence). This CDR3 contains 15 residues. This CDR3 is CASSPGTGTTYEQYF. CDR3 nucleotide sequence: TGTGCCAGCAGCCCCGGGACAGGGACTACCTACGAGCAGTACTTC.